This TCR beta chain was identified during a study of T cells in Graves' hyperthyroidism and ophthalmopathy. Findings and caveats of the study: Ophthalmopathy was distinguished from stable hyperthyroidism by 13 V-J signatures.

This clonotype was observed at least ten times. What it binds is unknown. The TCR beta CDR3 regions underwent amplification using RNA transcripts as the source. In the first-round RT-PCR of the TCR CDR3, the HTBI primer set was used. One entry per CDR3 protein, called by TCRdb with MiXCR from the multiplex PCR reads. The table lists fewer than 500,000 distinct CDR3 sequences, less than 15% of them singletons. Patients aged 18 to 65 with hyperthyroidism were newly diagnosed, with duration under 2 months. Blood dates from first hyperthyroidism diagnosis, before any ophthalmopathy symptoms. Over 8 ml fresh peripheral blood yielded the PBMCs. Input material: blood. The clonotype was recovered from a man younger than 40 with Graves' hyperthyroidism that later progressed to Graves' ophthalmopathy.

The CDR3 coding sequence is TGCGCCAGCAGCTGGGTCTCGCGGACGTCTGAGTTCAACGGTGGCGAGCAGTACTTC. This codes for CASSWVSRTSEFNGGEQYF. The J gene is TRBJ2-7, the V gene TRBV5-1; D uncertain. Between the trimmed V and J ends, which lost 3 bases and 6 bases, there was a span of 31 bases. Germline CDR1 SGHRS, CDR2 YFSETQ. This CDR3 contains 19 residues.